The entry that follows covers one TCR beta chain sequence. The antigen is unknown. The treatment was: approximately 18 received Ad26.COV2.S at low or high dose, single or two shots; about 5 received placebo; per-sample allocation not given. Samples analyzed were those drawn on day 63 after the first vaccine or placebo injection. This CDR3 spans 15 amino acids. Trimming removed 4 bases from V and 1 base from J, with 14 bases in between. Per the germline V gene, CDR1 is SGHVS and CDR2 is FQNEAQ. The data stem from a study of Ad26.COV2.S vaccination and SARS-CoV-2 variants. Overall study findings and caveats: Following vaccination, spike-specific CD8+ and CD4+ T cell responses reportedly exhibited substantial breadth. Analytic work on TCR breadth and depth might have understated the full extent of total T cell responses.

Clones were read by immunoSEQ multiplex PCR, and TCRdb kept only the in-frame ones, dropping some. The data hold some 320,000 clones, with around four fifths observed a single time. This specimen was peripheral blood, taken in a trial of Ad26.COV2.S vaccine versus placebo. V gene TRBV7-8 combines with J gene TRBJ2-7, with D possibly TRBD1 on 5 matching bases. This clonotype was obtained from a person between 18 and 65 years old who received the Ad26.COV2.S COVID-19 vaccine or a placebo. The CDR3 loop reads CASSSQGGFSYEQYF. The CDR3 nucleotides read TGTGCCAGCAGCTCCCAGGGTGGGTTTTCCTACGAGCAGTACTTC.